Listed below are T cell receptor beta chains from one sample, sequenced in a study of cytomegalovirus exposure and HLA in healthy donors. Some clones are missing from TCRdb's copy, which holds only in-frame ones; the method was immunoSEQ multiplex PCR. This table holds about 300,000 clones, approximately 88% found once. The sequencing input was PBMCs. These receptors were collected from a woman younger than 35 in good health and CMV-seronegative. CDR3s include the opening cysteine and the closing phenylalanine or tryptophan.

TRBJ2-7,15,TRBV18,CASSPRTGQSDVQYF
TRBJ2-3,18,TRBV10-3,CAIRAGGLAGDYTDTQYF
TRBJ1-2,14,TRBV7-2,CASSLRDRLYGYTF
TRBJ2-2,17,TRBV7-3,CASSSPPGLEGSGELFF
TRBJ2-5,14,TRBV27,CASSLPGQQETQYF
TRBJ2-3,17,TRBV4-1,CASSQGPLAGATDTQYF
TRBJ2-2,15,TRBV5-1,CASSLGYRDSGELFF
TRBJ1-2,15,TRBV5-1,CASSLHSAENYGYTF
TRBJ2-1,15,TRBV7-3,CASSLAVSSYNEQFF
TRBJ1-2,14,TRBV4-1,CASSQDAGDDGYTF
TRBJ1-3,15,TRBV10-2,CASSETQGSGNTIYF
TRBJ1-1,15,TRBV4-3,CASSPTEDWSTEAFF
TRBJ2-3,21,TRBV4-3,CASSQERWTSGRIDSTDTQYF
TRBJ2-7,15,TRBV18,CATSTLGTGSHEQYF
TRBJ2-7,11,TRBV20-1,CSAVTRSEQYF
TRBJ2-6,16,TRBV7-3,CASSNRAGSGANVLTF
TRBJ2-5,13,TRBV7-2,CASKRAVQETQYF
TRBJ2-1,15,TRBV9,CASSVVGDGDNEQFF
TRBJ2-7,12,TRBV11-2,CASSLQSYEQYF
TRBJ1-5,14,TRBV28,CASNLGQPNQPQHF
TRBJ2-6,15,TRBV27,CASSFARSGANVLTF
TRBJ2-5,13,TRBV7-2,CASSPTQGLTQYF
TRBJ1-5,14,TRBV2,CASSVGGGNQPQHF
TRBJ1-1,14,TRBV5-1,CASSLKGLGTEAFF
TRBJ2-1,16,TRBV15,CATSREGGLASNEQFF
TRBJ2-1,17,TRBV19,CASSIFSGPSSYNEQFF
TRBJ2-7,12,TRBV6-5,CATSDTTYEQYF
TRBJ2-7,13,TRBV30,CAWSGQGNGEQYF
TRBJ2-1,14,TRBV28,CASSLTGQGVKQFF
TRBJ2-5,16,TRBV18,CASSQDGQGYQETQYF
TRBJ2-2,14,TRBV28,CASSHDSNTGELFF
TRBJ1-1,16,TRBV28,CASSFRGTGRGTEAFF
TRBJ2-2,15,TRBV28,CASRSQGINTGELFF